This paragraph covers one T cell receptor (beta chain) sequence. Source study methods: Quantification of nucleated cells was approximated via reference gene primer amplification. Method: immunoSEQ multiplex PCR; TCRdb's copy keeps in-frame clones and lacks some. Clone size and the V and J calls come from that table; the DNA yielded D and trimming. The sample records about 86,000 clones, around 80% being singletons. The length of the CDR3 is 15 residues. Trimming at V came to 7 bases and at J to 7 bases, leaving 11 bases not matched to a gene. The germline gives CDR1 MNHEY, CDR2 SVGAGI. The data derive from a study of blood T cell repertoires in COVID-19. For the study at large: Whether acute or convalescent, the COVID-19 samples came from the United States, Italy and Spain. The cDNA or gDNA used as material had been derived from T cells, B-cell-depleted T cells, or PBMCs.

The rearrangement joins TRBV6-5 to TRBJ1-1, with 11 bases aligning to TRBD1. The material sequenced was peripheral blood. This sequence was found in a woman older than 75 with acute or convalescent COVID-19. CDR3: CASTKGQGVGVEAFF. The CDR3 DNA reads TGTGCCAGCACTAAGGGACAGGGGGTGGGTGTTGAAGCTTTCTTT.